This T cell receptor (beta chain) was sequenced in a study of cytomegalovirus exposure and HLA in healthy donors. Germline values: CDR1 ENHRY, CDR2 SYGVKD. The CDR3 loop spans 15 amino acids. V shed 5 bases and J shed 5 bases, with 15 bases lying between them. Primers: 60 Vbeta forward and 13 Jbeta reverse. The table came from immunoSEQ multiplex PCR; TCRdb's copy has only in-frame clones and leaves some out. The sample shows 300,000 or so clones, roughly 86% of them seen only once. Sequenced input: PBMCs. The receptor's source is a woman aged 40 to 49 in good health and CMV-seropositive. The chain joins TRBV10-3 to TRBJ2-2, with D possibly matching TRBD2 (6 bases). CDR3: CAISLRARETGELFF. In DNA form, the CDR3 reads TGTGCCATCAGTCTCCGGGCCCGGGAGACCGGGGAGCTGTTTTTT.